This T cell receptor (beta chain) appears in the sequencing data of a study of naive and memory T cell subsets. This CDR3 is 16 amino acids long. Germline-derived CDR1 and CDR2 are LGHNA and YSLEER. After removal of 0 bases from V and 3 bases from J, the junction contained 4 bases not matched to a gene. This clonotype was detected many times. The beta constant-region primer was an equimolar mix of two oligonucleotides covering TRBC1 and TRBC2. The ligated cDNA underwent four PCR rounds using SP2 and nested alpha and beta constant-region primers. From the UMI-ligation and nested PCR reads, TCRdb called clonotypes with MiXCR, one entry per CDR3 protein. Of about 18,000 distinct CDR3 sequences in the sample, just over 8.5% are singletons; the top ten hold 23%.

The sequencing sample was made of central memory CD8+ T cells from blood. The V gene is TRBV4-3, the J gene TRBJ2-3; 9 bases line up with TRBD2. This clonotype was obtained from a human donor in good health. The DNA of the CDR3 is TGCGCCAGCAGCCAAGAATTGGCGGGAGGGACAGATACGCAGTATTTT. Its translation: CASSQELAGGTDTQYF.